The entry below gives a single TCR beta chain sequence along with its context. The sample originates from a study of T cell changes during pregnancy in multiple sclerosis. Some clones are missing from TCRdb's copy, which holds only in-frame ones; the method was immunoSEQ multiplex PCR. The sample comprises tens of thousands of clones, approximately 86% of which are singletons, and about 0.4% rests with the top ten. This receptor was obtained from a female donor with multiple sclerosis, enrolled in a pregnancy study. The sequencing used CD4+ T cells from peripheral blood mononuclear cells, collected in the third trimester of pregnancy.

DNA for the CDR3: TGTGCCAGCACCAACGTCCCAGGGTCCCGCCTCGCCTATGGCTACACCTTC. Translation: CASTNVPGSRLAYGYTF. The chain is built from TRBV5-6 and TRBJ1-2, with D perhaps TRBD1 (5 bases). The CDR3 extends over 17 amino acids. CDR1 and CDR2 (germline): SGHDT, YYEEEE. V lost 6 bases to trimming and J lost 4 bases, with 25 bases between them.